The text below deals with one T cell receptor beta chain. Its matching antigen is unknown. At collection, donors were nominally healthy, but unrecorded immune exposures were probable. The CDR3 extends over 15 amino acids. V shed 4 bases and J shed 1 base, with 12 bases lying between them. Germline CDR1 and CDR2: PRHDT and FYEKMQ (reference sequence). These data are taken from a study of cytomegalovirus exposure and HLA in healthy donors. PCR employed 60 Vbeta and 13 Jbeta primers. Method: immunoSEQ multiplex PCR; TCRdb's copy keeps in-frame clones and lacks some. The table records about 180,000 clones, about three quarters of them present only once. Study-wide findings and caveats: Donors belonging to an Asian-associated ancestry cluster reportedly showed fewer N-insertions in productive TCRs than the 666-donor mean, according to what a later analysis found.

The sequence was obtained from a man aged 18-30 years in good health and CMV-seronegative. Sequenced material: PBMCs. The V and J genes are TRBV13 and TRBJ2-3, with D maybe TRBD1 (5 bases). This chain's CDR3 is CASSSTTEGTDTQYF. The CDR3 DNA follows: TGTGCCAGCAGCTCCACGACAGAAGGCACAGATACGCAGTATTTT.